This section outlines one T cell receptor beta chain sequence together with its context. This CDR3 comprises 12 residues. CDR1 is MNHNY and CDR2 is SVGAGI in the germline V gene (reference sequence). V gave up 4 bases and J gave up 5 bases, with 6 bases separating them. Measured with immunoSEQ multiplex PCR; TCRdb has only the in-frame clones, and not every one. Of under 150,000 clones in the sample, approximately 87% are singletons; the top ten hold 6.5% to 9%. The data derive from a study of blood T cell repertoires in COVID-19. Sequencing was done on a sample of peripheral blood. The genes are TRBV6-6 and TRBJ1-5; D is ambiguous. This receptor was taken from a man aged 50 to 59 with acute or convalescent COVID-19. CDR3 in DNA: TGTGCCAGCAGTTCGTCCGATCAGCCCCAGCATTTT. Translation: CASSSSDQPQHF.